The 22 T cell receptor beta chains presented below share a single source sample, sequenced in a study of blood T cell repertoires in COVID-19. Data came from immunoSEQ multiplex PCR; TCRdb stores just in-frame clones and leaves some out. The sample lists more than 150,000 clones; roughly 85% were seen once. Specimen: peripheral blood. The receptors originated from a man aged 55 to 70 with acute or convalescent COVID-19.

The chain couples TRBV10-2 to TRBJ1-3, with a tentative D call TRBD1 (5 bases). CDR3 length: 14 amino acids. The germline V and J ends were trimmed by 6 bases and 2 bases, with 11 bases remaining between them. Germline V CDR1 and CDR2: WSHSY, SAAADI. CDR3 coding DNA: TGCGCCAGCAGGGACGGGGGGGCTGGAAACACCATATATTTT. It yields the protein CASRDGGAGNTIYF.

The genes are TRBV3-1 (or the pseudogene TRBV3-2) and TRBJ2-7; 7 bases line up with TRBD1. The CDR3 length is 14 residues. V was pared by 5 bases and J by 11 bases, with 15 bases of the junction left unmatched. Per germline, CDR1 LGHDT and CDR2 YNNKEL (reference sequence). The CDR3 region is CASSGDSSRHREYF. The CDR3 DNA reads TGTGCCAGCAGCGGGGACAGCTCCCGACACCGGGAGTACTTC.

The V and J genes are TRBV6-1 and TRBJ2-1, with D maybe TRBD1 (6 bases). The CDR3 covers 14 residues. Trimming took 2 bases from V and 6 from J, leaving 11 bases between them. Germline lookup yields CDR1 MNHNS and CDR2 SASEGT. CDR3 DNA sequence: TGTGCCAGCAGTGAAAACAGGGCAGGCAATGAGCAGTTCTTC. It specifies CASSENRAGNEQFF.

This chain connects TRBV6-6 to TRBJ2-2; D is unresolved. The germline V gene has CDR1 MNHNY and CDR2 SVGAGI (reference sequence). The germline V and J ends were trimmed by 8 bases and 5 bases, with 15 bases remaining between them. This CDR3 region has 14 residues. The CDR3 nucleotides are TGTGCCAGCGGCGGTCGGTCCGATACCGGGGAGCTGTTTTTT. Its protein product is CASGGRSDTGELFF.

The rearrangement joins TRBV5-8 to TRBJ2-1, with 7 bases matching TRBD1. Germline assignment: CDR1 SGHTS and CDR2 YDEGEE. With 2 bases clipped from V and 4 bases from J, the junction kept 12 bases outside the gene matches. CDR3 length equals 17 residues. The CDR3 is CASSLSTGTVRYNEQFF. The CDR3 DNA is TGTGCCAGCAGCTTATCCACCGGGACAGTTAGATACAATGAGCAGTTCTTC.

The chain couples TRBV10-3 to TRBJ2-7; maybe TRBD1 (8 bases). Trimming cost V 8 bases and J 4 bases, with 15 bases left between them. The CDR3 length is 13 residues. The germline V gene has CDR1 ENHRY and CDR2 SYGVKD. The CDR3 loop reads CAIQVQGGYEQYF. CDR3 nucleotide sequence: TGTGCCATCCAGGTACAGGGGGGGTACGAGCAGTACTTC.

The chain joins TRBV9 to TRBJ2-7, with D perhaps TRBD1 (5 bases). This CDR3 is built from 13 residues. Trimming removed 5 bases from V and 7 bases from J, with 16 bases in between. Germline loops: CDR1 SGDLS, CDR2 YYNGEE. The CDR3 nucleotides read TGTGCCAGCAGTCCAGGGTTGGTAAAAGAGCAGTACTTC. Amino acids: CASSPGLVKEQYF.

The chain joins TRBV4-1 to TRBJ1-1; unclear D gene. The CDR3 contains 13 residues. The V end was cut by 1 base, the J end by 5 bases, with 8 bases between. Germline V gives CDR1 MGHRA, CDR2 YSYEKL. The DNA of the CDR3 is TGCGCCAGCAGCCAAGCCCCCCTGACTGAAGCTTTCTTT. As protein: CASSQAPLTEAFF.

The rearrangement uses TRBV6-5 and TRBJ2-3; a possible D gene is TRBD2 (6 bases). The germline V and J ends were trimmed by 6 bases and 10 bases, with 14 bases remaining between them. Looked up from germline, CDR1 is MNHEY and CDR2 is SVGAGI. This CDR3 is built from 12 residues. CDR3 DNA sequence: TGTGCCAGCAGAACAACTAGCTTACCGCAGTATTTT. This encodes CASRTTSLPQYF.

This chain uses TRBV21-1 with TRBJ1-1; TRBD1 is taken as the D call from the table, unchecked against the DNA. TRBV21-1 is a documented pseudogene. This CDR3 contains 16 residues. The CDR3 sequence: CASRGPANIPNTEAFF. CDR3 in DNA: TGTGCCAGCAGGGGCCCAGCTAATATACCGAACACTGAAGCTTTCTTT.

The chain is built from TRBV3-1 (or the pseudogene TRBV3-2) and TRBJ2-7, with 7 positions matching TRBD2. Germline CDR1 reads LGHDT; CDR2 reads YNNKEL (reference sequence). The CDR3 is made up of 16 amino acids. The V segment lost 8 bases and the J segment 0 bases; nucleotides outside the gene matches: 13. DNA of the CDR3: TGTGCCAGCTCAGACTGGATAGCGGGTAGCTCCTACGAGCAGTACTTC. Translated, it gives CASSDWIAGSSYEQYF.

This chain links TRBV29-1 with TRBJ2-2, with TRBD1 matching 7 bases. The V and J ends lost 1 base and 5 bases, in that order; junction bases with no gene match: 4. Per the germline V gene, CDR1 is SQVTM and CDR2 is ANQGSEA. The length of the CDR3 is 14 residues. CDR3 amino acids: CSVEVTTGTGELFF. DNA for the CDR3: TGCAGCGTTGAAGTTACGACAGGGACCGGGGAGCTGTTTTTT.

The rearrangement links TRBV19 to TRBJ2-3; TRBD2 matches 11 bases. CDR3 length equals 16 residues. Germline V lookup: CDR1 LNHDA, CDR2 SQIVND (reference sequence). V was pared by 11 bases and J by 1 base, with 11 bases of the junction left unmatched. CDR3 sequence: CAGGASGRWGTDTQYF. In nucleotides, the CDR3 is TGTGCCGGAGGGGCTAGCGGGAGGTGGGGCACAGATACGCAGTATTTT.

The chain carries TRBV7-2 and TRBJ2-4; D perhaps matches TRBD1 (5 bases). There are 14 residues in the CDR3. V lost 5 bases and J 6 bases, leaving 14 bases between the germline ends. Germline V CDR1 and CDR2: SGHTA, FQGNSA. The CDR3 nucleotides are TGTGCCAGCAGCCCAGTGGGGCGGACAAACATTCAGTACTTC. This codes for CASSPVGRTNIQYF.

This rearrangement joins TRBV18 to TRBJ2-7, with 12 bases aligning to TRBD2. The V gene end was trimmed by 1 base and the J gene end by 5 bases; junction bases not matched to a gene: 6. Germline V gene data show CDR1 as KGHSH and CDR2 as LQKENI. The CDR3 contains 16 residues. The CDR3 coding sequence is TGTGCCAGCTCACCACTTAAACTAGCGGGAGGTAACGAGCAGTACTTC. Its translation: CASSPLKLAGGNEQYF.

This sequence joins TRBV15 and TRBJ1-1; perhaps TRBD1 as D (5 bases). The germline gives CDR1 LNHNV, CDR2 YYDKDF (reference sequence). CDR3 size: 15 residues. V lost 0 bases and J lost 6, with 14 bases in between. DNA for the CDR3: TGTGCCACCAGCAGAGAGAGTGGGGGGTGGGCTGAAGCTTTCTTT. Amino acid sequence: CATSRESGGWAEAFF.

The chain couples TRBV13 to TRBJ1-1, with D possibly TRBD1 on 5 matching bases. Germline CDR1 PRHDT, CDR2 FYEKMQ (reference sequence). Trimming cost V 5 bases and J 3 bases, with 19 bases left between them. This CDR3 is 16 amino acids long. In DNA form, the CDR3 reads TGTGCCAGCAGCCCCCCCGCGGCAGGGAGGGACACTGAAGCTTTCTTT. Its translation: CASSPPAAGRDTEAFF. Full variable domain (missing parts from reference TRBV13 and TRBJ1-1): AAGVIQSPRHLIKEKRETATLKCYPIPRHDTVYWYQQGPGQDPQFLISFYEKMQSDKGSIPDRFSAQQFSDYHSELNMSSLELGDSALYFCASSPPAAGRDTEAFFGQGTRLTVV.

The chain joins TRBV9 to TRBJ2-7, with TRBD2 identical over 8 bases. The germline V gene has CDR1 SGDLS and CDR2 YYNGEE. Unmatched junction bases numbered 7, after V lost 0 bases and J lost 2 bases. The CDR3 covers 16 residues. The DNA of the CDR3 is TGTGCCAGCAGCGTAGGGGTCGCGGGAGGCCCCTACGAGCAGTACTTC. The encoded protein is CASSVGVAGGPYEQYF.

The chain recombines TRBV9 with TRBJ2-5, with D perhaps matching TRBD2 (6 bases). This CDR3 is built from 15 residues. CDR1 and CDR2 from the germline V gene are SGDLS and YYNGEE. Trimming pared 2 bases from V and 5 bases from J, leaving 16 bases between. The CDR3 DNA follows: TGTGCCAGCAGCGTCGCCGGGACTTCTGGGGAGACCCAGTACTTC. The encoded protein is CASSVAGTSGETQYF.

The chain combines TRBV5-1 with TRBJ2-7; D gene unclear. CDR1 is SGHRS and CDR2 is YFSETQ in the germline V gene. Between the trimmed V and J ends, which lost 2 bases and 3 bases, there was a span of 12 bases. This CDR3 is 14 amino acids long. DNA of the CDR3: TGCGCCAGCAGCTTCCGGCTAGAAGGCTACGAGCAGTACTTC. Translation: CASSFRLEGYEQYF.

This clone was seen only a few times. The chain combines TRBV28 with TRBJ2-5; 11 nucleotides line up with TRBD2. Germline CDR1 is MDHEN and CDR2 is SYDVKM. V was pared by 8 bases and J by 5 bases, with 4 bases of the junction left unmatched. The CDR3 extends over 13 amino acids. The DNA of the CDR3 is TGTGCCAGCGGGACTAGCGGAAGGGAGACCCAGTACTTC. It specifies CASGTSGRETQYF.

The chain links TRBV2 to TRBJ1-6, with 7 bases that match TRBD1. The germline V gene has CDR1 SNHLY and CDR2 FYNNEI. V trimming: 5 bases; J trimming: 10 bases; junction bases outside the gene matches: 17. The CDR3 consists of 17 residues. The CDR3 loop is CASSYSGQKSPESPLHF. As DNA, the CDR3 is TGTGCCAGCAGTTACTCGGGACAGAAATCCCCCGAATCACCCCTCCACTTT.